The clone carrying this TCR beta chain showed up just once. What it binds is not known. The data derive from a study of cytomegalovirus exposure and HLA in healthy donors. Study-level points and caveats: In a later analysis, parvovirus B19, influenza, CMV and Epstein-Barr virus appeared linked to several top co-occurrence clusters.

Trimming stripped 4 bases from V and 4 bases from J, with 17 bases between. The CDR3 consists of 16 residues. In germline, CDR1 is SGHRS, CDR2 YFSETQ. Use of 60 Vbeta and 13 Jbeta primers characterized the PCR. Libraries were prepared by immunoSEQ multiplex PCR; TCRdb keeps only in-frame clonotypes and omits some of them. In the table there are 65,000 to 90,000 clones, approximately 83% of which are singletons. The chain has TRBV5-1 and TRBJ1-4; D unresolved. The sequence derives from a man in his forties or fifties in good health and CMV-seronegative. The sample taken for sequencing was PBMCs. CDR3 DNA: TGCGCCAGCAGCCCCCCGGGAGGTGGAATTAATGAAAAACTGTTTTTT. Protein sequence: CASSPPGGGINEKLFF.